This T cell receptor beta chain was recorded in a study of blood T cell repertoires in COVID-19. The repertoire was sequenced with immunoSEQ multiplex PCR; TCRdb's copy has only in-frame clones and lacks some. Of some 390,000 clones listed, 75% to 90% are singletons. Patients of the Seattle cohort, enrolled during active infection, were followed longitudinally. The germline V gene has CDR1 MDHEN and CDR2 SYDVKM. This CDR3 is built from 16 residues. V was pared by 3 bases and J by 1 base, with 5 bases of the junction left unmatched. This clonotype originated in a woman in her thirties or forties with COVID-19, enrolled during active disease. The chain combines TRBV28 with TRBJ1-2; TRBD1 agrees at 10 bases. The sequenced sample consisted of peripheral blood. CDR3 DNA sequence: TGTGCCAGCAGTTTTGGGACAGGGGAAATTAACTATGGCTACACCTTC. Its protein is CASSFGTGEINYGYTF.